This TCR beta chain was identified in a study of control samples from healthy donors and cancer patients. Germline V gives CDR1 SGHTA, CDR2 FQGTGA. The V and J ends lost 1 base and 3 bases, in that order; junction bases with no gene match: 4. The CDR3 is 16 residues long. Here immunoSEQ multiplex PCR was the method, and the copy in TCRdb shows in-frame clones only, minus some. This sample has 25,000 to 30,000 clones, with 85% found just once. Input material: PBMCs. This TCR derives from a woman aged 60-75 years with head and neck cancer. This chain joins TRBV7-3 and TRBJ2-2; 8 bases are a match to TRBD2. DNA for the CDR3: TGTGCCAGCAGCTTAATTAGGCGGGGGGACACCGGGGAGCTGTTTTTT. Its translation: CASSLIRRGDTGELFF.